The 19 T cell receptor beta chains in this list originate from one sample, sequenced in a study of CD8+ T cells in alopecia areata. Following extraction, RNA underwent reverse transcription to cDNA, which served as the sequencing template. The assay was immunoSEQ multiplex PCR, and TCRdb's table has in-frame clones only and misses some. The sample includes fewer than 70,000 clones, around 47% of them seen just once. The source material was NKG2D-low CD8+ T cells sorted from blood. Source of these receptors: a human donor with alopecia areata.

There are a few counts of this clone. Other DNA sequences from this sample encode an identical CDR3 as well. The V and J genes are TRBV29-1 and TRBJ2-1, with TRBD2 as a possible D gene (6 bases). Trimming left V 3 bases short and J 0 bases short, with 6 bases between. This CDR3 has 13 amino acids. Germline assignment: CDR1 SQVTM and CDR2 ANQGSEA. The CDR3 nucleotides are TGCAGCGTTGACGGGGGCTCCTACAATGAGCAGTTCTTC. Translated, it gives CSVDGGSYNEQFF.

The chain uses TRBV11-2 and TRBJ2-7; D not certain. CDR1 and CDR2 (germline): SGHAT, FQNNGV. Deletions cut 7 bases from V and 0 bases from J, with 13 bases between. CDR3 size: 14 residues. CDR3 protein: CASKKVLDSYEQYF. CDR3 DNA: TGTGCCAGCAAGAAGGTCCTAGACTCCTACGAGCAGTACTTC.

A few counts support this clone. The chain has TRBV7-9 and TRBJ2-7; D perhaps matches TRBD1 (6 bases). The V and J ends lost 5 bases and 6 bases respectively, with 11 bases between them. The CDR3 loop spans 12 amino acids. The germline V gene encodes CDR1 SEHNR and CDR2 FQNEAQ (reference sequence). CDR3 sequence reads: CASSQNRVEQYF. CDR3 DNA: TGTGCCAGCAGCCAGAACAGGGTCGAGCAGTACTTC.

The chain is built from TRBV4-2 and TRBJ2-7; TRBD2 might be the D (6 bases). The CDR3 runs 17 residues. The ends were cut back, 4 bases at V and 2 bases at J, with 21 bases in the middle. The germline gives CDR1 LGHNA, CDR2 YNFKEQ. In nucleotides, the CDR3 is TGTGCCAGCAGCCCGACCTACCTCAGCGGGTCCCCCTACGAGCAGTACTTC. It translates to CASSPTYLSGSPYEQYF.

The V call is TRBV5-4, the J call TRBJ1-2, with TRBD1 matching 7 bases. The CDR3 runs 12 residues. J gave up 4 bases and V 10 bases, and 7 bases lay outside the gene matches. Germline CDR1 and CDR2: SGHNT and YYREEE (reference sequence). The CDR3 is CALQGTVYGYTF. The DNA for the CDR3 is TGTGCCTTACAGGGGACAGTCTATGGCTACACCTTC.

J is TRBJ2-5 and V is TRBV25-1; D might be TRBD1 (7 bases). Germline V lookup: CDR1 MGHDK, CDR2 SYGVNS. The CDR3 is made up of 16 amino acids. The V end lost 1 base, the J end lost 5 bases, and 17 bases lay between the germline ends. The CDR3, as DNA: TGTGCCAGCAGTGAATCGGAGGGGGCGGATGGGGAGACCCAGTACTTC. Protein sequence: CASSESEGADGETQYF.

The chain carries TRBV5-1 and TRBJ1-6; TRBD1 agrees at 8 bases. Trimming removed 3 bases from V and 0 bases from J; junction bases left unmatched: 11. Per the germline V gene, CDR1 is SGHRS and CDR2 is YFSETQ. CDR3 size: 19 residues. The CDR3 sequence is CASSSTGQGPLSYNSPLHF. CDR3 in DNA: TGCGCCAGCAGCTCTACCGGACAGGGCCCTCTCTCCTATAATTCACCCCTCCACTTT.

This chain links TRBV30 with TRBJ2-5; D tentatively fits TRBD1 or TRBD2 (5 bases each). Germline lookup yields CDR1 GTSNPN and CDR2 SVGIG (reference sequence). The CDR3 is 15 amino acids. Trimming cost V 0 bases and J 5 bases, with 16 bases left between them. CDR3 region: CAWSVLGIGAETQYF. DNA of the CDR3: TGTGCCTGGAGTGTATTGGGGATCGGGGCGGAGACCCAGTACTTC. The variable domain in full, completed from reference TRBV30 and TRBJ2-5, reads SQTIHQWPATLVQPVGSPLSLECTVEGTSNPNLYWYRQAAGRGLQLLFYSVGIGQISSEVPQNLSASRPQDRQFILSSKKLLLSDSGFYLCAWSVLGIGAETQYFGPGTRLLVL.

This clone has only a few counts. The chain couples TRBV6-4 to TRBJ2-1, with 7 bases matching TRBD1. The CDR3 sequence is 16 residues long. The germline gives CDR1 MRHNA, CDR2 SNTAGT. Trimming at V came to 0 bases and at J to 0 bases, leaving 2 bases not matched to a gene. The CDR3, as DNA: TGTGCCAGCAGTGACTCAGGGGGCAGCTCCTACAATGAGCAGTTCTTC. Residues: CASSDSGGSSYNEQFF.

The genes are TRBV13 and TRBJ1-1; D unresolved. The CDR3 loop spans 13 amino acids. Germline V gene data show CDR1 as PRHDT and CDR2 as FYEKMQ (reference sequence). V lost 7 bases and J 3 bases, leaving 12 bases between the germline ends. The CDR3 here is CASTPPGDTEAFF. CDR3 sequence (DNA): TGTGCCAGCACCCCGCCCGGGGACACTGAAGCTTTCTTT.

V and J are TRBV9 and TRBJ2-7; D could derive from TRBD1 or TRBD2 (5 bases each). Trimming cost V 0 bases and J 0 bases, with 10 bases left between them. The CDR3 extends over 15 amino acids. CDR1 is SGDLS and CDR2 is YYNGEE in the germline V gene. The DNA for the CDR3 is TGTGCCAGCAGCGTAGATTCAGGGAGCTCCTACGAGCAGTACTTC. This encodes CASSVDSGSSYEQYF.

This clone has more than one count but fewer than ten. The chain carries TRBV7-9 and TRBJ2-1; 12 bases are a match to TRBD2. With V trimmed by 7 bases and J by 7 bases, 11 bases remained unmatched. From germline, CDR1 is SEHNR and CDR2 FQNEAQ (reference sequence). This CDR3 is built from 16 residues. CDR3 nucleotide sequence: TGTGCCAGCACCCCGAGACTAGCGGGAGAGGGGAATGAGCAGTTCTTC. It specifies CASTPRLAGEGNEQFF.

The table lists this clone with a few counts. CDR3 residues: CASSPDRAAGYTF. As DNA, the CDR3 is TGTGCCAGCAGCCCCGACAGGGCCGCCGGCTACACCTTC. The gene calls are TRBV7-3 and TRBJ1-2; 7 bases are shared with TRBD1. CDR1 and CDR2 (germline): SGHTA, FQGTGA. The CDR3 length is 13 residues. The J segment lost 8 bases and the V segment lost 5 bases, leaving 8 bases of the junction unmatched.

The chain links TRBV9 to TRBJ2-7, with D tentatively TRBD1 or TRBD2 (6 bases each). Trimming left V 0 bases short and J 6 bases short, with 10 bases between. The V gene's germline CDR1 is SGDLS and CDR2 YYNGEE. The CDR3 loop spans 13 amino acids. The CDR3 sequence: CASSVVGGGEQYF. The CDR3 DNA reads TGTGCCAGCAGCGTAGTGGGGGGCGGCGAGCAGTACTTC.

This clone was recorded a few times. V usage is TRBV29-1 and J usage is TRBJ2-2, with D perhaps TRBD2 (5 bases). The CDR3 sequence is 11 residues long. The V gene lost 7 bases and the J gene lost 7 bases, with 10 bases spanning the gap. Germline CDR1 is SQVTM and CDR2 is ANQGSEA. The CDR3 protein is CSGTRVGELFF. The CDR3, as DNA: TGCAGCGGGACGCGGGTCGGGGAGCTGTTTTTT.

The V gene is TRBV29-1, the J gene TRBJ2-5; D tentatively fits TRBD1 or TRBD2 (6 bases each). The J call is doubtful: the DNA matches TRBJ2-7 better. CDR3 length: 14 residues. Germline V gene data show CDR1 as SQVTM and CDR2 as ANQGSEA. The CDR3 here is CSVDSPGARNEQYF. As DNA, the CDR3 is TGCAGCGTTGACTCGCCGGGGGCGCGGAACGAGCAGTACTTC.

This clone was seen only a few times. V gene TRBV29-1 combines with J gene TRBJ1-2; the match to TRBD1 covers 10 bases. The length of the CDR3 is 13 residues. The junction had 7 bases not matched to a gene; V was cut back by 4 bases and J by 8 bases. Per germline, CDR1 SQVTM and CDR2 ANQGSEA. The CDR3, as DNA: TGCAGCGTTGGGGACAGGGGAAGTGGGGGCTACACCTTC. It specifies CSVGDRGSGGYTF.

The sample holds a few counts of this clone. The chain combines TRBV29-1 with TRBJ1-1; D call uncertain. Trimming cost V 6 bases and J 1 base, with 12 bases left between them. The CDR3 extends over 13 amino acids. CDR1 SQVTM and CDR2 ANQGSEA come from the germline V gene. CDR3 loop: CSVPRMSNTEAFF. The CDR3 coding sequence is TGCAGCGTCCCCCGAATGTCGAACACTGAAGCTTTCTTT.

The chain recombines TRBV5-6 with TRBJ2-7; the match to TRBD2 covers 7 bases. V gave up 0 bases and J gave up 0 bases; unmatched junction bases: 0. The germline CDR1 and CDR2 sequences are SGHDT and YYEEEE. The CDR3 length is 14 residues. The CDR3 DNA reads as TGTGCCAGCAGCTTGGGCGGGAGCTCCTACGAGCAGTACTTC. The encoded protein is CASSLGGSSYEQYF. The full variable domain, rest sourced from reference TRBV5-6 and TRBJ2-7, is DAGVTQSPTHLIKTRGQQVTLRCSPKSGHDTVSWYQQALGQGPQFIFQYYEEEERQRGNFPDRFSGHQFPNYSSELNVNALLLGDSALYLCASSLGGSSYEQYFGPGTRLTVT.